This entry features one T cell receptor beta chain sequence. The sample originates from a study of blood T cell repertoires in COVID-19. Study information: Sites in the United States, Italy and Spain provided acute and convalescent COVID-19 samples. Nucleic acid was either cDNA or gDNA, and it came from T cells, B-cell-depleted T cells, or PBMCs.

V was cut by 0 bases and J by 9 bases, with 16 bases left in between. This CDR3 contains 15 residues. CDR1 is SGHRS, CDR2 YFSETQ, per germline. Repertoires were generated with immunoSEQ multiplex PCR, while TCRdb's copy carries only in-frame clones and drops some. The sample carries 120,000 to 150,000 clones, 80% to 90% recorded once. The TCR was taken from a man at least 80 years old with acute or convalescent COVID-19. V gene TRBV5-1 combines with J gene TRBJ2-1, with D maybe TRBD1 (6 bases). Input material: peripheral blood. The CDR3 spells CASSLDTGMGPEQFF. CDR3 sequence (DNA): TGCGCCAGCAGCTTGGATACAGGGATGGGGCCTGAGCAGTTCTTC.